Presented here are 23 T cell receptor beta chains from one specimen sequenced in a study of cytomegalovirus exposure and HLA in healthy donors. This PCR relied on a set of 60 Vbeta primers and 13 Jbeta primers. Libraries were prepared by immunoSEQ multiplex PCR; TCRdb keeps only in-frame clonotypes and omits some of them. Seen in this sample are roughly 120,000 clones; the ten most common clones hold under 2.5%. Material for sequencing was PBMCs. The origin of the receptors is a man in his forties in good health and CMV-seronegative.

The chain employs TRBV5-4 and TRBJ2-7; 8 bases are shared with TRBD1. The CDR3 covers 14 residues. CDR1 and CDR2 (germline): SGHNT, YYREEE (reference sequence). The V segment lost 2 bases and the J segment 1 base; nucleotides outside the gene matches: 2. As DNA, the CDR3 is TGTGCCAGCAGCTTACAGGGGGGATCCTACGAGCAGTACTTC. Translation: CASSLQGGSYEQYF.

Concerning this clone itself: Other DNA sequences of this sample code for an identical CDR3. The CDR3 region is CASSERGGNTEAFF. CDR3 bases: TGTGCCAGCAGTGAAAGGGGAGGAAACACTGAAGCTTTCTTT. The V and J genes are TRBV2 and TRBJ1-1, with TRBD1 as a possible D gene (5 bases). V lost 2 bases to trimming and J lost 2 bases, with 9 bases between them. Germline CDR1 is SNHLY and CDR2 is FYNNEI. This CDR3 region has 14 residues.

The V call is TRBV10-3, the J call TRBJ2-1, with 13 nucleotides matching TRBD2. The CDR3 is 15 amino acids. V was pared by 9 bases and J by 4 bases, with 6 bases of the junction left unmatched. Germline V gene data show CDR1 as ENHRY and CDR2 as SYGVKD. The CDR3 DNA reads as TGTGCCATGGGACTAGCGGGAAGCAATTACAATGAGCAGTTCTTC. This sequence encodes CAMGLAGSNYNEQFF.

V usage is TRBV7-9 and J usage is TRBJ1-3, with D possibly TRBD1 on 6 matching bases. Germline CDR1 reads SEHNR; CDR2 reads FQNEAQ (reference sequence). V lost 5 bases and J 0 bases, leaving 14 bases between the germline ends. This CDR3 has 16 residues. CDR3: CASSQRGQVSGNTIYF. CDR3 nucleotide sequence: TGTGCCAGCAGCCAGCGGGGGCAGGTCTCTGGAAACACCATATATTTT.

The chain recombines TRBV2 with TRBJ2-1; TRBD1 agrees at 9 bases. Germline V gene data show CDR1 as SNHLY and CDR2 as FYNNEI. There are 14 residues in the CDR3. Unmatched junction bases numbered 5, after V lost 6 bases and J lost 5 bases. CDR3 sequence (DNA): TGTGCCAGCAGCCGAGACAGGGGGGACAATGAGCAGTTCTTC. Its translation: CASSRDRGDNEQFF.

The CDR3 is CASSYFGTGRDYEQYF. For the CDR3, the DNA is TGTGCCAGCAGTTACTTTGGGACAGGGAGGGACTACGAGCAGTACTTC. V is TRBV6-5 and J is TRBJ2-7, with 9 positions matching TRBD1. Trimming cost V 1 base and J 3 bases; bases outside gene matches: 7. This CDR3 has 16 residues. Germline lookup yields CDR1 MNHEY and CDR2 SVGAGI.

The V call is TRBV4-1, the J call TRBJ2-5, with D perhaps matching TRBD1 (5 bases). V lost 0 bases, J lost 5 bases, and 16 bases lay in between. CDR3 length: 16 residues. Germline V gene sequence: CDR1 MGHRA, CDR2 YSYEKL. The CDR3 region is CASSQDNQGYYETQYF. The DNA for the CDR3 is TGCGCCAGCAGCCAAGATAATCAGGGATATTATGAGACCCAGTACTTC.

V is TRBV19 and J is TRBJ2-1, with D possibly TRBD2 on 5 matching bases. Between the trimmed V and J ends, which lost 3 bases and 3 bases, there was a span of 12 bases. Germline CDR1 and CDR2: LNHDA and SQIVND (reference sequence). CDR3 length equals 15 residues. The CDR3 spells CASSIGSSLYNEQFF. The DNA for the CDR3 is TGTGCCAGTAGTATTGGGAGTTCCCTCTACAATGAGCAGTTCTTC.

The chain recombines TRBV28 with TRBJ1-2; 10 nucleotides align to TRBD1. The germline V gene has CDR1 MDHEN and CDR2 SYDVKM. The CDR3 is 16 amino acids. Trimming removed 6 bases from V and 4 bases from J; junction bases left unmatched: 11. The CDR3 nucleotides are TGTGCCAGCAGGAAGATTGTGGGACAGGGGTTCTATGGCTACACCTTC. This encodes CASRKIVGQGFYGYTF.

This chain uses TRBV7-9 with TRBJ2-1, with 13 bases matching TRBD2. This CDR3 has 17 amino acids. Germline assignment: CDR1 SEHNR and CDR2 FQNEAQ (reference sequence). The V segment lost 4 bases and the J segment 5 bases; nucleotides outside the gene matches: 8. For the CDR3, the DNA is TGTGCCAGCAGCTCTACTCTACTAGCGGGAGGGGACAATGAGCAGTTCTTC. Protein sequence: CASSSTLLAGGDNEQFF.

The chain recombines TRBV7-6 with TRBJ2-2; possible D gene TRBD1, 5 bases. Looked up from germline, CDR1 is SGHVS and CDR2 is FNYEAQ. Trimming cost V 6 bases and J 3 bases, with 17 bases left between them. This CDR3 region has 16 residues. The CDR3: CASRPTGLGYTGELFF. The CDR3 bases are TGTGCCAGCAGACCAACAGGTTTGGGGTACACCGGGGAGCTGTTTTTT. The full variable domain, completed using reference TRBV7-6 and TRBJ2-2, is GAGVSQSPRYKVTKRGQDVALRCDPISGHVSLYWYRQALGQGPEFLTYFNYEAQQDKSGLPNDRFSAERPEGSISTLTIQRTEQRDSAMYRCASRPTGLGYTGELFFGEGSRLTVL.

This CDR3 reads CASSGRTGGWAQYF. The CDR3 nucleotides read TGTGCCAGCAGTGGACGGACAGGGGGCTGGGCCCAGTACTTC. This chain connects TRBV25-1 to TRBJ2-5, with TRBD1 matching over 11 bases. V shed 4 bases, J shed 9 bases, and the junction held 7 bases outside the gene matches. Germline CDR1 and CDR2: MGHDK and SYGVNS. The CDR3 spans 14 residues.

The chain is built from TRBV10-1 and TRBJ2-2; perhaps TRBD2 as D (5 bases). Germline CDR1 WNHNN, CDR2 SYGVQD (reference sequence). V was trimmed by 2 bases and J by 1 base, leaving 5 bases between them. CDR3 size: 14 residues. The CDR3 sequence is CASSEGLNTGELFF. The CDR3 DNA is TGCGCCAGCAGTGAGGGACTGAACACCGGGGAGCTGTTTTTT.

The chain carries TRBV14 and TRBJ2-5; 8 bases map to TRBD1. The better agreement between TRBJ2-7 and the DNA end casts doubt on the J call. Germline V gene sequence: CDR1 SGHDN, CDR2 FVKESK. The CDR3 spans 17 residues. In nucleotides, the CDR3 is TGTGCCAGCAGCCAAGTCTGGTCCGCGACAGGGGTTTACGAGCAGTACTTC. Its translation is CASSQVWSATGVYEQYF.

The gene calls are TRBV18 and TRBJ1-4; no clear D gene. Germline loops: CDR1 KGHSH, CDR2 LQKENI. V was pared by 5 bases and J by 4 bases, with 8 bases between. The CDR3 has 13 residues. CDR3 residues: CASSSGSNEKLFF. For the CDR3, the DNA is TGTGCCAGCTCATCGGGAAGTAATGAAAAACTGTTTTTT. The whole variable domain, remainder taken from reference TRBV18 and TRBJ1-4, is NAGVMQNPRHLVRRRGQEARLRCSPMKGHSHVYWYRQLPEEGLKFMVYLQKENIIDESGMPKERFSAEFPKEGPSILRIQQVVRGDSAAYFCASSSGSNEKLFFGSGTQLSVL.

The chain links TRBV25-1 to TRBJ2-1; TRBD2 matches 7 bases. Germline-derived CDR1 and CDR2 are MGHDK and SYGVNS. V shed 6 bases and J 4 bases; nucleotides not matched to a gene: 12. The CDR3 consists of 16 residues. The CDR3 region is CASSEPGGLLYNEQFF. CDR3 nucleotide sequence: TGTGCCAGCAGCGAACCGGGGGGATTACTATACAATGAGCAGTTCTTC.

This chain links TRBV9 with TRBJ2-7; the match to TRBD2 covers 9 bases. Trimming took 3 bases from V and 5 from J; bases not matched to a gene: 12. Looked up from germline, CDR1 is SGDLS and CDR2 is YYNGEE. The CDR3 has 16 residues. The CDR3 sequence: CASSEQGSGGSDEQYF. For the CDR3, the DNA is TGTGCCAGCAGCGAGCAGGGTAGCGGGGGATCGGACGAGCAGTACTTC.

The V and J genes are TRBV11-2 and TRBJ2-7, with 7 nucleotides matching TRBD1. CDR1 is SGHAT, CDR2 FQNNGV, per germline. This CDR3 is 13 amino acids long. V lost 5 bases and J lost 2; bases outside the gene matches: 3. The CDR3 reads CASSKTGTYEQYF. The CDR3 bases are TGTGCCAGCAGCAAGACAGGGACCTACGAGCAGTACTTC. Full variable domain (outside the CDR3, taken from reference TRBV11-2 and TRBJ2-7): EAGVAQSPRYKIIEKRQSVAFWCNPISGHATLYWYQQILGQGPKLLIQFQNNGVVDDSQLPKDRFSAERLKGVDSTLKIQPAKLEDSAVYLCASSKTGTYEQYFGPGTRLTVT.

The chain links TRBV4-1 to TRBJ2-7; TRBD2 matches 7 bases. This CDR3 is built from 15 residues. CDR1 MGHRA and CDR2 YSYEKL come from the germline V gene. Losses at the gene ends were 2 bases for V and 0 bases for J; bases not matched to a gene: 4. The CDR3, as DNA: TGCGCCAGCAGCCAACCCACGGGAGGCTCCTACGAGCAGTACTTC. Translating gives CASSQPTGGSYEQYF.

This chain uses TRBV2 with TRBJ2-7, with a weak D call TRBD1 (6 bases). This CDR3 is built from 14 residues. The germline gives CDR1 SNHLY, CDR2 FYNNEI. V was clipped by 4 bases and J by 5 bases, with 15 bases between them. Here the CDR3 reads CASSVGQGIHEQYF. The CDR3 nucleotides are TGTGCCAGCAGTGTGGGCCAGGGGATTCACGAGCAGTACTTC. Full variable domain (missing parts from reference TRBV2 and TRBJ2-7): EPEVTQTPSHQVTQMGQEVILRCVPISNHLYFYWYRQILGQKVEFLVSFYNNEISEKSEIFDDQFSVERPDGSNFTLKIRSTKLEDSAMYFCASSVGQGIHEQYFGPGTRLTVT.

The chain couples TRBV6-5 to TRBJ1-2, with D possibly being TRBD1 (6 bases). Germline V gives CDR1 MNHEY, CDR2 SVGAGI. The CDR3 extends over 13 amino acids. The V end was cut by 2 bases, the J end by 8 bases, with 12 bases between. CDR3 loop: CASSYRLGGGYTF. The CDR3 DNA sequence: TGTGCCAGCAGTTACCGCCTAGGGGGAGGCTACACCTTC.

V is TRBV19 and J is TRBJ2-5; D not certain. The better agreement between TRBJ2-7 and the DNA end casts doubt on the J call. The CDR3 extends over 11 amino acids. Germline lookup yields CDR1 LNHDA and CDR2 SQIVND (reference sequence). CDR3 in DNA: TGTGCCAGTAGCGACCACTACGAGCAGTACTTC. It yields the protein CASSDHYEQYF.

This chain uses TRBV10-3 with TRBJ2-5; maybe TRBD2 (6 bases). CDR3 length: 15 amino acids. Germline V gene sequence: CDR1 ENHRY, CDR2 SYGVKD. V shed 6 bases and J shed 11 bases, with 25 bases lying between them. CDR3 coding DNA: TGTGCCATCAGCGGGGACTCGGACGTAGAGAGTAGGCAGTACTTC. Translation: CAISGDSDVESRQYF.